Following are 13 T cell receptor beta chains from one sample sequenced in a study of regulatory T cells in long-lasting Graves disease (dated by TCRdb to the early 2020s). The time point label for this specimen denotes: newly diagnosed GD, antithyroid drugs for less than 3 months. RNA was extracted from PBMCs in TRIzol for both TCR sequencing and RNA sequencing. The library came from multiplex PCR. TCRdb names Illumina HiSeq 4000 as the instrument used. CDR3 regions were amplified by Arm-PCR with iRepertoire HTBI primers to construct TCR beta libraries. TCRdb ran its own pipeline on the public reads, namely fastp trimming at Q25 and MiXCR clone calling, and kept in-frame beta chains. Here each entry gathers all rows of one CDR3 protein and keeps the most common genes and DNA. This sample comprises about 400,000 distinct CDR3 sequences, less than 20% of them detected only once. Clones ranked in the top ten supply approximately 21% of the sample.

The source was peripheral blood mononuclear cells (PBMCs), collected at new diagnosis, from a patient treated with antithyroid drugs. These receptors originate from a female donor with Graves disease.

This clonotype was observed many times. The chain recombines TRBV5-5 with TRBJ1-3; D gene unclear. The CDR3 totals 15 residues. Looked up from germline, CDR1 is SGHKS and CDR2 is YYEKEE (reference sequence). V gave up 1 base and J gave up 0 bases, with 8 bases separating them. As DNA, the CDR3 is TGTGCCAGCAGCTTGCCTCTGACCTCTGGAAACACCATATATTTT. Its protein product is CASSLPLTSGNTIYF.

This clonotype occurred many times. V usage is TRBV12-3 or TRBV12-4 and J usage is TRBJ1-1; tentative D call: TRBD1 (6 bases). Trimming cost V 6 bases and J 1 base, with 21 bases left between them. The CDR3 length is 17 residues. CDR3 protein: CASSKLQTGDPNTEAFF. CDR3 nucleotides: TGTGCCAGCAGCAAACTTCAGACAGGAGACCCGAACACTGAAGCTTTCTTT.

This clonotype was counted at least ten times. The chain carries TRBV5-6 and TRBJ1-2; 10 nucleotides match TRBD1. This CDR3 spans 15 amino acids. Germline V CDR1 and CDR2: SGHDT, YYEEEE. V shed 3 bases and J 7 bases; nucleotides not matched to a gene: 9. The CDR3 region is CASSSGTGALFGYTF. In nucleotides, the CDR3 is TGTGCCAGCAGCTCTGGGACAGGGGCCTTGTTTGGCTACACCTTC.

Details on this clonotype: This may come from a read error, since a much larger clone is one base off. V gene TRBV2 combines with J gene TRBJ2-1; tentatively, D is TRBD1 or TRBD2 (5 bases each). CDR1 and CDR2 from the germline V gene are SNHLY and FYNNEI. The CDR3 has 13 amino acids. V lost 7 bases, J lost 10 bases, and 17 bases lay in between. CDR3: CASTQGTPTEQFF. CDR3 in DNA: TGTGCCAGCACCCAAGGGACCCCCACGGAGCAGTTCTTC.

In its sample, this clonotype was seen a few times. The V call is TRBV5-4, the J call TRBJ1-6; no reliable D call. The CDR3 totals 14 residues. V lost 2 bases, J lost 6 bases, and 9 bases lay in between. Germline values: CDR1 SGHNT, CDR2 YYREEE (reference sequence). In DNA form, the CDR3 reads TGTGCCAGCAGCTTCTTCAGCGCTAATTCACCCCTCCACTTT. This codes for CASSFFSANSPLHF.

This clonotype was observed many times. The chain uses TRBV24-1 and TRBJ2-2; the D is unclear. Germline V CDR1 and CDR2: KGHDR, SFDVKD. The CDR3 runs 15 residues. Trimming took 3 bases from V and 0 from J, leaving 7 bases between them. The CDR3 nucleotides are TGTGCCACCAGTGATCCCAGAGCGAACACCGGGGAGCTGTTTTTT. It specifies CATSDPRANTGELFF.

This clonotype was observed many times. The chain employs TRBV12-3 or TRBV12-4 and TRBJ1-2, with D possibly matching TRBD1 (6 bases). CDR3 length equals 14 residues. Trimming pared 5 bases from V and 2 bases from J, leaving 12 bases between. The CDR3 reads CASSPSDRNYGYTF. CDR3 coding DNA: TGTGCCAGCAGTCCCTCGGACAGAAACTATGGCTACACCTTC.

The table lists this clonotype with many counts. The chain recombines TRBV6-2 or TRBV6-3 with TRBJ1-2, with D tentatively TRBD1 (6 bases). The CDR3 runs 14 residues. Germline CDR1 is MNHEY and CDR2 is SVGEGT. V was trimmed by 5 bases and J by 4 bases, leaving 14 bases between them. CDR3 bases: TGTGCCAGCAGTGAAGTTGGAGGGGGCTATGGCTACACCTTC. It specifies CASSEVGGGYGYTF.

This clonotype was recorded a few times. The chain joins TRBV29-1 to TRBJ2-3, with a weak D call TRBD2 (6 bases). The CDR3 covers 14 residues. V lost 4 bases to trimming and J lost 1 base, with 12 bases between them. Germline CDR1 is SQVTM and CDR2 is ANQGSEA. CDR3 sequence reads: CSVGSRGGTDTQYF. CDR3 coding DNA: TGCAGCGTTGGGTCGCGGGGCGGCACAGATACGCAGTATTTT.

This clonotype was recorded at least ten times. The chain employs TRBV20-1 and TRBJ2-2; D unresolved. The CDR3 spans 17 residues. Germline CDR1 and CDR2: DFQATT and SNEGSKA (reference sequence). Trimming stripped 5 bases from V and 8 bases from J, with 27 bases between. CDR3 sequence: CSADLGPLRRLEGELFF. CDR3 sequence (DNA): TGCAGTGCTGACCTCGGGCCTCTCCGTCGATTGGAGGGGGAGCTGTTTTTT.

This clonotype was counted many times. The chain links TRBV2 to TRBJ1-2, with 7 bases fitting TRBD1. The V segment lost 7 bases and the J segment 3 bases; nucleotides outside the gene matches: 2. Germline assignment: CDR1 SNHLY and CDR2 FYNNEI. CDR3 length: 12 amino acids. The CDR3 DNA is TGTGCCAGCATGGGACAGCACTATGGCTACACCTTC. It translates to CASMGQHYGYTF.

The sample holds a few counts of this clonotype. V gene TRBV2 combines with J gene TRBJ2-5, with TRBD2 matching over 8 bases. CDR3 length: 15 residues. V was pared by 6 bases and J by 5 bases, with 11 bases of the junction left unmatched. The germline gives CDR1 SNHLY, CDR2 FYNNEI. The CDR3 reads CASSSSIAGRETQYF. CDR3 nucleotide sequence: TGTGCCAGCAGCTCCTCCATAGCGGGGCGGGAGACCCAGTACTTC.

This clonotype is a singleton in its sample. V gene TRBV3-1 combines with J gene TRBJ1-1; D is ambiguous. The CDR3 sequence is 13 residues long. V dropped 4 bases and J dropped 5 bases, with 11 bases sitting between them. The V gene's germline CDR1 is LGHDT and CDR2 YNNKEL (reference sequence). CDR3 amino acids: CASSPERNTEAFF. The CDR3 nucleotides read TGTGCCAGCAGCCCGGAAAGGAATACTGAAGCTTTCTTT.